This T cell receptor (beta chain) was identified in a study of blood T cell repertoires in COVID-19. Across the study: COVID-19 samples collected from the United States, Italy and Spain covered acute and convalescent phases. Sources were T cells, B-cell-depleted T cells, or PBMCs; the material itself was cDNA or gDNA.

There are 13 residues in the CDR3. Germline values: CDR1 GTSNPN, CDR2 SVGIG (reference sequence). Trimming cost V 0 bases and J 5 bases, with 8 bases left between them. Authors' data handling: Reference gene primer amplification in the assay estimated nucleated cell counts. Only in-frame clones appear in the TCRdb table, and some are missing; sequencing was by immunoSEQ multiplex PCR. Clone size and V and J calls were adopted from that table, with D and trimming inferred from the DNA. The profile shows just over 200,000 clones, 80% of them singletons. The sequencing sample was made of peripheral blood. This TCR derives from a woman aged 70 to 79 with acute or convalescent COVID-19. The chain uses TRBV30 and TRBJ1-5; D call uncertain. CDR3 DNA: TGTGCCTGGAGTGTAGAGAGGGATCAGCCCCAGCATTTT. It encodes CAWSVERDQPQHF.